The 32 T cell receptor beta chains listed next were all sequenced from one sample in a study of CD8 T cells in ankylosing spondylitis. TCRdb recomputed calls from the 5' RACE reads with MiXCR, one row per CDR3 protein. The table has about 150,000 distinct CDR3 sequences, 30% to 40% seen once. Input material: synovial fluid, either unsorted or a sorted T cell fraction (not recorded which). The receptor source for this set is a male donor with ankylosing spondylitis.

The sample holds a few counts of this clonotype. The rearrangement links TRBV20-1 to TRBJ2-5, with 7 bases lining up with TRBD1. Germline V gene data show CDR1 as DFQATT and CDR2 as SNEGSKA (reference sequence). This CDR3 contains 15 residues. V dropped 6 bases and J dropped 0; count of bases not matched to a gene: 10. CDR3 sequence: CSADTGEKYQETQYF. The CDR3, as DNA: TGCAGTGCCGACACAGGGGAGAAGTACCAAGAGACCCAGTACTTC.

This rearrangement joins TRBV6-1 to TRBJ2-1; tentatively, D is TRBD1 or TRBD2 (5 bases each). This CDR3 contains 15 residues. V gave up 8 bases and J gave up 4 bases, with 18 bases separating them. Germline CDR1 and CDR2: MNHNS and SASEGT. CDR3 nucleotides: TGTGCCAGCTTCGGGACCAACAACCTATACAATGAGCAGTTCTTC. This sequence encodes CASFGTNNLYNEQFF.

J is TRBJ2-7 and V is TRBV2, with 9 bases identical to TRBD2. Germline V CDR1 and CDR2: SNHLY, FYNNEI. The ends lost 4 bases at V and 2 bases at J; junction bases unmatched: 9. The CDR3 loop spans 16 amino acids. The CDR3 DNA follows: TGTGCCAGCAGTGGTCCTAGCGGGATGAGAACCTACGAGCAGTACTTC. Protein sequence: CASSGPSGMRTYEQYF.

The sample holds many counts of this clonotype. The genes are TRBV7-9 and TRBJ1-6; no clear D gene. Trimming pared 2 bases from V and 4 bases from J, leaving 6 bases between. Germline assignment: CDR1 SEHNR and CDR2 FQNEAQ (reference sequence). CDR3 length: 14 amino acids. The CDR3 nucleotides read TGTGCCAGCAGCTTACTGGCGTATAATTCACCCCTCCACTTT. Translating it yields CASSLLAYNSPLHF.

This clonotype was seen repeatedly, ten times or more. The chain carries TRBV5-1 and TRBJ1-4; TRBD1 matches at 7 bases. Germline V gene sequence: CDR1 SGHRS, CDR2 YFSETQ. The CDR3 covers 14 residues. J was trimmed by 5 bases and V by 4 bases; bases with no gene match: 5. This CDR3 is CASSAGTVNEKLFF. The CDR3, as DNA: TGCGCCAGCAGCGCCGGGACAGTAAATGAAAAACTGTTTTTT.

The chain couples TRBV7-2 to TRBJ1-1; D possibly corresponds to TRBD1 (5 bases). The CDR3 extends over 12 amino acids. The germline gives CDR1 SGHTA, CDR2 FQGNSA. The V and J ends lost 7 bases and 7 bases respectively, with 13 bases between them. The CDR3 loop is CASKGSRDEAFF. DNA of the CDR3: TGTGCCAGCAAAGGTTCCAGGGATGAAGCTTTCTTT.

V usage is TRBV20-1 and J usage is TRBJ1-6; D might be TRBD1 (6 bases). This CDR3 has 14 amino acids. The V gene lost 6 bases and the J gene lost 5 bases, with 14 bases spanning the gap. From germline, CDR1 is DFQATT and CDR2 SNEGSKA (reference sequence). The CDR3 sequence: CSARGQLDNSPLHF. CDR3 DNA sequence: TGCAGTGCGAGGGGACAACTAGATAATTCACCCCTCCACTTT.

This clonotype was detected only a few times. V gene TRBV12-3 or TRBV12-4 combines with J gene TRBJ2-5, with 7 bases lining up with TRBD2. The CDR3 spans 14 residues. V shed 8 bases, J shed 4 bases, and the junction held 10 bases outside the gene matches. This CDR3 reads CASRKGGGGETQYF. The CDR3 nucleotides read TGTGCCAGCCGAAAAGGTGGGGGGGGAGAGACCCAGTACTTC.

In its sample, this clonotype was seen many times. The V and J genes are TRBV10-3 and TRBJ2-7; D may match TRBD1 or TRBD2 (7 bases each). V shed 5 bases and J shed 7 bases, with 9 bases lying between them. Germline loops: CDR1 ENHRY, CDR2 SYGVKD. This CDR3 comprises 11 residues. DNA for the CDR3: TGTGCCATCAGTCAGGGGGGGGAGCAGTACTTC. This codes for CAISQGGEQYF.

The CDR3 region is CSARELAGGRYEQYF. CDR3 in DNA: TGCAGTGCTAGAGAGCTAGCGGGAGGAAGGTACGAGCAGTACTTC. The chain employs TRBV20-1 and TRBJ2-7; TRBD2 matches 11 bases. The CDR3 is 15 amino acids. Germline V gene lookup returns CDR1 DFQATT and CDR2 SNEGSKA (reference sequence). V lost 0 bases and J lost 4; bases outside the gene matches: 5.

V usage is TRBV12-5 and J usage is TRBJ2-7; no clear D gene. Deletions cut 4 bases from V and 3 bases from J, with 13 bases between. CDR1 and CDR2 from the germline V gene are LGHNT and FRNRAP. This CDR3 has 14 amino acids. CDR3 residues: CASGSNRGSYEQYF. The DNA of the CDR3 is TGTGCTAGTGGTTCGAATAGAGGTAGCTACGAGCAGTACTTC.

The genes are TRBV3-1 and TRBJ1-1; D remains ambiguous. Germline V lookup: CDR1 LGHDT, CDR2 YNNKEL (reference sequence). This CDR3 has 13 amino acids. Trimming cost V 1 base and J 5 bases, with 8 bases left between them. In DNA form, the CDR3 reads TGTGCCAGCAGCCAAGGAGCGGGGACTGAAGCTTTCTTT. Encoded protein: CASSQGAGTEAFF.

V usage is TRBV11-2 and J usage is TRBJ2-5; 7 bases are shared with TRBD1. V gave up 5 bases and J gave up 13 bases; unmatched junction bases: 13. The V gene's germline CDR1 is SGHAT and CDR2 FQNNGV. This CDR3 has 13 amino acids. This CDR3 reads CASSPSRDSVGYF. The CDR3 DNA follows: TGTGCCAGCAGCCCGAGCCGGGACAGCGTGGGGTACTTC.

The gene calls are TRBV28 and TRBJ2-1; D may be TRBD2 (6 bases). Per the germline V gene, CDR1 is MDHEN and CDR2 is SYDVKM. The V end lost 3 bases, the J end lost 6 bases, and 12 bases lay between the germline ends. CDR3 length: 14 residues. The CDR3 loop is CASSFTGLFNEQFF. The CDR3 coding sequence is TGTGCCAGCAGTTTCACGGGACTGTTCAATGAGCAGTTCTTC.

V usage is TRBV29-1 and J usage is TRBJ2-2, with unresolved D. Germline CDR1 reads SQVTM; CDR2 reads ANQGSEA. Trimming shortened V by 6 bases and J by 5 bases, and 7 bases separated the two germline ends. CDR3 size: 11 residues. The CDR3 reads CSVKGTGELFF. Written as DNA, the CDR3 is TGCAGCGTAAAGGGAACCGGGGAGCTGTTTTTT.

This clonotype was found many times. The chain uses TRBV5-6 and TRBJ2-3; 7 nucleotides match TRBD2. The junction had 7 bases not matched to a gene; V was cut back by 4 bases and J by 2 bases. CDR1 and CDR2 from the germline V gene are SGHDT and YYEEEE. CDR3 length equals 15 residues. This CDR3 reads CASSLPGLHTDTQYF. Here the CDR3 DNA reads TGTGCCAGCAGCCTTCCGGGACTACACACAGATACGCAGTATTTT.

Only a few counts were recorded for this clonotype. The rearrangement uses TRBV19 and TRBJ1-5; 8 bases line up with TRBD1. V lost 10 bases and J lost 2; bases outside the gene matches: 13. The CDR3 has 16 residues. From germline, CDR1 is LNHDA and CDR2 SQIVND (reference sequence). The CDR3 DNA reads TGTGCCACTGGGGGCAGGGGGCTTTCTGGCAATCAGCCCCAGCATTTT. Amino acid sequence: CATGGRGLSGNQPQHF.

The chain has TRBV6-2 or TRBV6-3 and TRBJ2-5, with D possibly matching TRBD1 (6 bases). V gave up 5 bases and J gave up 9 bases, with 10 bases separating them. CDR1 is MNHEY, CDR2 SVGEGT, per germline. CDR3 length equals 11 residues. CDR3 bases: TGTGCCAGCAGTCCAGAGGGGGCCCAGTACTTC. Residues: CASSPEGAQYF.

The rearrangement links TRBV4-3 to TRBJ2-6; D uncertain. Germline values: CDR1 LGHNA, CDR2 YSLEER. The CDR3 contains 13 residues. Trimming took 0 bases from V and 5 from J, leaving 2 bases between them. The CDR3 DNA reads TGCGCCAGCAGCCAAGATTGGGCCAACGTCCTGACTTTC. Translating it yields CASSQDWANVLTF.

This clonotype was counted only a few times. V is TRBV3-1 and J is TRBJ1-4; D is unresolved. V lost 5 bases to trimming and J lost 2 bases, with 15 bases between them. The CDR3 runs 16 residues. CDR1 LGHDT and CDR2 YNNKEL come from the germline V gene (reference sequence). The CDR3 sequence: CASSADLLGTNEKLFF. In DNA form, the CDR3 reads TGTGCCAGCAGCGCAGACCTTCTGGGGACTAATGAAAAACTGTTTTTT.

This clonotype was found a few times. This chain connects TRBV30 to TRBJ2-3; a possible D gene is TRBD2 (6 bases). Germline-derived CDR1 and CDR2 are GTSNPN and SVGIG (reference sequence). Trimming pared 0 bases from V and 0 bases from J, leaving 10 bases between. The CDR3 runs to 15 residues. CDR3 amino acids: CAWSVRGASTDTQYF. CDR3 nucleotide sequence: TGTGCCTGGAGTGTGCGCGGGGCTAGCACAGATACGCAGTATTTT. Combining the CDR3 with reference TRBV30 and TRBJ2-3 gives the whole variable domain SQTIHQWPATLVQPVGSPLSLECTVEGTSNPNLYWYRQAAGRGLQLLFYSVGIGQISSEVPQNLSASRPQDRQFILSSKKLLLSDSGFYLCAWSVRGASTDTQYFGPGTRLTVL.

The rearrangement uses TRBV29-1 and TRBJ2-1; D is undetermined. Trimming took 4 bases from V and 6 from J, leaving 7 bases between them. Germline CDR1 and CDR2: SQVTM and ANQGSEA. The CDR3 sequence is 11 residues long. DNA of the CDR3: TGCAGCGTTGGTAGTTCCAATGAGCAGTTCTTC. This codes for CSVGSSNEQFF.

This clonotype was seen at least ten times. The rearrangement links TRBV18 to TRBJ1-4; a weak D match, TRBD1 (5 bases). The CDR3 consists of 15 residues. V was cut by 6 bases and J by 5 bases, with 16 bases left in between. The germline CDR1 and CDR2 sequences are KGHSH and LQKENI. The CDR3 nucleotides are TGTGCCAGCTCGCCCAACGGGACCCCAAATGAAAAACTGTTTTTT. The encoded protein is CASSPNGTPNEKLFF.

This clonotype was counted only a few times. The chain is built from TRBV18 and TRBJ2-7; TRBD2 agrees at 10 bases. The trim removed 6 bases at V and 0 bases at J, leaving 5 bases unmatched. Germline V gives CDR1 KGHSH, CDR2 LQKENI. This CDR3 spans 15 amino acids. The CDR3 DNA follows: TGTGCCAGCTCGAGGCCTAGCGGGAGCTCCTACGAGCAGTACTTC. This sequence encodes CASSRPSGSSYEQYF.

This chain uses TRBV9 with TRBJ2-5, with a weak D call TRBD2 (7 bases). CDR3 length equals 16 residues. V dropped 3 bases and J dropped 1 base, with 16 bases sitting between them. The V gene's germline CDR1 is SGDLS and CDR2 YYNGEE. As DNA, the CDR3 is TGTGCCAGCAGCGACTGGGGGGCGGGAGCCCAAGAGACCCAGTACTTC. Protein product: CASSDWGAGAQETQYF.

The V call is TRBV2, the J call TRBJ1-4, with D possibly TRBD1 on 5 matching bases. The CDR3 has 14 amino acids. The germline CDR1 and CDR2 sequences are SNHLY and FYNNEI. Trimming pared 7 bases from V and 7 bases from J, leaving 16 bases between. CDR3 sequence (DNA): TGTGCCAGCAAACCTCAGGGAAAAGGTGAAAAACTGTTTTTT. Residues: CASKPQGKGEKLFF. Full variable domain (remainder filled in from reference TRBV2 and TRBJ1-4): EPEVTQTPSHQVTQMGQEVILRCVPISNHLYFYWYRQILGQKVEFLVSFYNNEISEKSEIFDDQFSVERPDGSNFTLKIRSTKLEDSAMYFCASKPQGKGEKLFFGSGTQLSVL.

This clonotype occurred many times. The CDR3 DNA is TGCAGTGGGGCCGGAGGTTACATGAACACTGAAGCTTTCTTT. As protein: CSGAGGYMNTEAFF. The V gene is TRBV20-1, the J gene TRBJ1-1; D is uncertain. CDR3 length: 14 residues. Germline V lookup: CDR1 DFQATT, CDR2 SNEGSKA (reference sequence). Trimming left V 7 bases short and J 0 bases short, with 15 bases between.

The chain couples TRBV20-1 to TRBJ2-3; 11 positions match TRBD2. Germline values: CDR1 DFQATT, CDR2 SNEGSKA (reference sequence). The V gene end was trimmed by 5 bases and the J gene end by 3 bases; junction bases not matched to a gene: 7. CDR3 size: 15 residues. This CDR3 reads CSARVPSGRTDTQYF. For the CDR3, the DNA is TGCAGTGCTCGCGTCCCTAGCGGGAGGACAGATACGCAGTATTTT.

The rearrangement joins TRBV19 to TRBJ2-1; the D gene is possibly TRBD2 (7 bases). The ends were cut back, 5 bases at V and 3 bases at J, with 20 bases in the middle. This CDR3 spans 17 amino acids. Germline V gene data show CDR1 as LNHDA and CDR2 as SQIVND (reference sequence). The CDR3 nucleotides are TGTGCCAGTAGTCTGGACGGGGCGGGGGCGATCTACAATGAGCAGTTCTTC. This gives the protein CASSLDGAGAIYNEQFF. The complete variable domain, with remaining parts taken from reference TRBV19 and TRBJ2-1, reads DGGITQSPKYLFRKEGQNVTLSCEQNLNHDAMYWYRQDPGQGLRLIYYSQIVNDFQKGDIAEGYSVSREKKESFPLTVTSAQKNPTAFYLCASSLDGAGAIYNEQFFGPGTRLTVL.

V and J are TRBV6-1 and TRBJ1-2; D might be TRBD1 (5 bases). V was pared by 8 bases and J by 2 bases, with 21 bases between. CDR3 size: 16 residues. From germline, CDR1 is MNHNS and CDR2 SASEGT. The CDR3 region has the DNA TGTGCCAGCCAATCCCAGGGCAAACGGAAGAACTATGGCTACACCTTC. Translating gives CASQSQGKRKNYGYTF.

This clonotype came up a few times. The chain recombines TRBV7-3 with TRBJ2-5; TRBD1 matches at 8 bases. This CDR3 is 13 amino acids long. Germline V CDR1 and CDR2: SGHTA, FQGTGA. J lost 6 bases, V lost 3 bases, and 3 bases had no gene match. CDR3 residues: CASSLGTGKTQYF. DNA for the CDR3: TGTGCCAGCAGCTTGGGGACAGGAAAGACCCAGTACTTC.

The rearrangement joins TRBV3-1 to TRBJ2-3, with D tentatively TRBD2 (6 bases). Germline V lookup: CDR1 LGHDT, CDR2 YNNKEL (reference sequence). This CDR3 is 12 amino acids long. Trimming cost V 6 bases and J 6 bases, with 10 bases left between them. CDR3 sequence: CASRQEGDTQYF. The CDR3 DNA reads TGTGCCAGCAGACAGGAGGGGGATACGCAGTATTTT.